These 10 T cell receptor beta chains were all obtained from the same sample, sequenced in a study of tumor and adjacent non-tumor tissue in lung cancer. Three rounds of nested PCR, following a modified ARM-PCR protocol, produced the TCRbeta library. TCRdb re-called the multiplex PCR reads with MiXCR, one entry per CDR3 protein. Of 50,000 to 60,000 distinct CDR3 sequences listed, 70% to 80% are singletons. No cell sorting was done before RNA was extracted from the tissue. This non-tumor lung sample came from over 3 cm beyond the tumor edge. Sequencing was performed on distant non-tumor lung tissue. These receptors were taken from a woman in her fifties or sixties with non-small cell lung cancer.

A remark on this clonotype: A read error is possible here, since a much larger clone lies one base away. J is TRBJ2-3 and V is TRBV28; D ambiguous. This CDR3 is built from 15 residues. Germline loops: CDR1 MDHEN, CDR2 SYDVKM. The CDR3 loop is CASSLVGQRTDTKYF. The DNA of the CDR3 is TGTGCCAGCAGTTTGGTAGGGCAGCGCACAGATACGAAGTATTTT.

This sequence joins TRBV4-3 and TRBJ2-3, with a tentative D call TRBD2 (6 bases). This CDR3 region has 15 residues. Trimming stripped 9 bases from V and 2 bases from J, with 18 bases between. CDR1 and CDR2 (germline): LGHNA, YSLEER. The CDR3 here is CASNQEGGPTDTQYF. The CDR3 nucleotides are TGCGCCAGTAACCAAGAGGGAGGCCCCACAGATACGCAGTATTTT.

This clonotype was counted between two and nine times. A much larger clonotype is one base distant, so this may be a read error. CDR3 sequence reads: CVSSPQTGVEKLFF. The CDR3 DNA reads as TGTGTCAGCAGCCCCCAGACAGGGGTTGAAAAACTGTTTTTT. This chain joins TRBV7-9 and TRBJ1-4, with TRBD1 matching over 8 bases. This CDR3 is built from 14 residues. Germline-derived CDR1 and CDR2 are SEHNR and FQNEAQ (reference sequence). Full variable domain (outside the CDR3, taken from reference TRBV7-9 and TRBJ1-4): DTGVSQNPRHKITKRGQNVTFRCDPISEHNRLYWYRQTLGQGPEFLTYFQNEAQLEKSRLLSDRFSAERPKGSFSTLEIQRTEQGDSAMYLCVSSPQTGVEKLFFGSGTQLSVL.

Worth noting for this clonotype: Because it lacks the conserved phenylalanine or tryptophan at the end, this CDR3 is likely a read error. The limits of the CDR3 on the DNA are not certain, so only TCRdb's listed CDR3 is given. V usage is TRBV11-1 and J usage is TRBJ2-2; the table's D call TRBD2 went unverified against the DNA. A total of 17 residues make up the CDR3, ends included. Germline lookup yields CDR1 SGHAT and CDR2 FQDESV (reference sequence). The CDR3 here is CASGPRLAGESTGELSV.

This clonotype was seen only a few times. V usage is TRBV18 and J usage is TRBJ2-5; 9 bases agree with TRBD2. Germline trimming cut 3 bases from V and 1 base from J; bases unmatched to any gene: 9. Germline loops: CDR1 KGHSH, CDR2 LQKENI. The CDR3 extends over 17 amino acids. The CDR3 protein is CASSPTQAGGSQETQYF. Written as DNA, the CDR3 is TGTGCCAGCTCACCGACCCAAGCGGGAGGTTCCCAAGAGACCCAGTACTTC.

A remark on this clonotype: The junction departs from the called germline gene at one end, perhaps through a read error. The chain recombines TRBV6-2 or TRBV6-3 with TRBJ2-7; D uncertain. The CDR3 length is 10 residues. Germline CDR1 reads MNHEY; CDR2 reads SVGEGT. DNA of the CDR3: TGTGCCGGCGGAACCTACGAGCAATACTTC. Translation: CAGGTYEQYF.

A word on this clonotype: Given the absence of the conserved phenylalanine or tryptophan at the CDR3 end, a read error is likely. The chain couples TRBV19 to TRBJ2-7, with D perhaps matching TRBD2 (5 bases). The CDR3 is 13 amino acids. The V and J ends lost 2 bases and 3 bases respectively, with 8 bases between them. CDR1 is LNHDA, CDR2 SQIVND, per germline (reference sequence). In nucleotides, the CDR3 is TGTGCCAGTAGTATACAAACTAGCTACGAGCAGTACCTC. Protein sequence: CASSIQTSYEQYL.

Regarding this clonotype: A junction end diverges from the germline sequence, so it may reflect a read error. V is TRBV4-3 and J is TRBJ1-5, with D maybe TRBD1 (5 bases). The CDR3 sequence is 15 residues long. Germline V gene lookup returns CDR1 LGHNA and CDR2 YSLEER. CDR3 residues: CVSSHQTGTNQPQHF. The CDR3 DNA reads TGCGTCAGCAGCCACCAGACGGGGACCAATCAGCCCCAGCATTTT.

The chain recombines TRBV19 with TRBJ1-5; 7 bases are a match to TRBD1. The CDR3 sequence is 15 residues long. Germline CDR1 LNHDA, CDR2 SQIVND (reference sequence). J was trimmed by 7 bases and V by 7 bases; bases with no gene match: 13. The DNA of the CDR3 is TGTGCCAGTATCGACAAATTACAGGGGAACCAGCCCCAGCATTTT. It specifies CASIDKLQGNQPQHF.

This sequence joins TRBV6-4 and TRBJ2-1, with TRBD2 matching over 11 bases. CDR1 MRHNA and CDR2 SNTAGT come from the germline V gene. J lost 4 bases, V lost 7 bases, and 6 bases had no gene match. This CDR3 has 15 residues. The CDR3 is CASTASGGTYNEQFF. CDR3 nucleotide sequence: TGTGCCAGCACTGCTAGCGGGGGGACATACAATGAGCAGTTCTTC.